Presented here are 19 T cell receptor beta chains from one specimen sequenced in a study of cytomegalovirus exposure and HLA in healthy donors. PCR amplification relied on 60 Vbeta primers (plus 13 Jbeta primers). Profiling relied on immunoSEQ multiplex PCR, and the TCRdb table lists in-frame clones only, not all of them. The data hold approximately 60,000 clones, with 70% to 85% observed a single time. Material: PBMCs. The receptors were sampled from a man aged 35 to 55 in good health and CMV-seronegative.

This sequence joins TRBV19 and TRBJ1-5; 8 bases are a match to TRBD1. CDR1 and CDR2 from the germline V gene are LNHDA and SQIVND (reference sequence). The CDR3 loop spans 16 amino acids. J was trimmed by 7 bases and V by 1 base; bases with no gene match: 9. The CDR3, as DNA: TGTGCCAGTAGTATAGGATCGGGGACAGGAGGACAGCCCCAGCATTTT. It translates to CASSIGSGTGGQPQHF.

The chain has TRBV19 and TRBJ1-2, with 11 bases that match TRBD1. With 1 base clipped from V and 7 bases from J, the junction kept 8 bases outside the gene matches. Germline V CDR1 and CDR2: LNHDA, SQIVND (reference sequence). This CDR3 spans 16 amino acids. The CDR3 here is CASSIGGTGGHGGYTF. In DNA form, the CDR3 reads TGTGCCAGTAGTATAGGTGGGACAGGGGGGCATGGTGGCTACACCTTC.

This chain joins TRBV21-1 and TRBJ1-5; the table's TRBD1 call for D was not verified on the DNA. TRBV21-1 is a listed pseudogene. The CDR3 is 18 residues long. This CDR3 is CASSKNRERTGWNQPQHF. The CDR3 nucleotides are TGTGCCAGCAGCAAAAACCGGGAAAGGACAGGGTGGAATCAGCCCCAGCATTTT.

V and J are TRBV9 and TRBJ2-1, with TRBD2 identical over 12 bases. Trimming cost V 5 bases and J 7 bases; bases outside gene matches: 7. This CDR3 comprises 15 residues. Germline CDR1 is SGDLS and CDR2 is YYNGEE. The CDR3 region is CASSATSGGPNEQFF. The CDR3 DNA sequence: TGTGCCAGCAGTGCGACTAGCGGGGGTCCGAATGAGCAGTTCTTC.

The genes are TRBV4-1 and TRBJ1-2; D perhaps matches TRBD1 (5 bases). The germline V gene has CDR1 MGHRA and CDR2 YSYEKL. V lost 2 bases, J lost 7 bases, and 14 bases lay in between. The CDR3 is made up of 14 amino acids. The CDR3 DNA sequence: TGCGCCAGCAGCCAACCCAGGGATCATTCTGGCTACACCTTC. Amino acid sequence: CASSQPRDHSGYTF.

This sequence joins TRBV9 and TRBJ2-5; 13 nucleotides align to TRBD2. Germline CDR1 and CDR2: SGDLS and YYNGEE. The trim removed 0 bases at V and 3 bases at J, leaving 5 bases unmatched. The CDR3 extends over 17 amino acids. The CDR3 reads CASSVDTSGGVKETQYF. CDR3 DNA sequence: TGTGCCAGCAGCGTAGACACTAGCGGGGGGGTTAAAGAGACCCAGTACTTC.

The CDR3 protein is CASSTDSSYEQYF. The CDR3 DNA reads as TGTGCCAGCAGCACGGACAGCTCCTACGAGCAGTACTTC. V usage is TRBV6-1 and J usage is TRBJ2-7; a possible D gene is TRBD1 (6 bases). This CDR3 region has 13 residues. Germline CDR1 and CDR2: MNHNS and SASEGT. Deletions cut 6 bases from V and 0 bases from J, with 9 bases between.

The chain is built from TRBV18 and TRBJ2-1; 7 bases map to TRBD1. The ends lost 1 base at V and 4 bases at J; junction bases unmatched: 4. Looked up from germline, CDR1 is KGHSH and CDR2 is LQKENI. CDR3 size: 15 residues. CDR3 DNA: TGTGCCAGCTCACCACGGCAGGGGGTTTACAATGAGCAGTTCTTC. It is translated as CASSPRQGVYNEQFF.

This rearrangement joins TRBV10-1 to TRBJ2-5, with TRBD1 as a possible D gene (6 bases). The J call may be mistaken, given a closer DNA end match to TRBJ2-7. This CDR3 has 13 residues. Germline V CDR1 and CDR2: WNHNN, SYGVQD (reference sequence). In DNA form, the CDR3 reads TGCGCCAGCAGTCGGTCGGACAGCAACGAGCAGTACTTC. Encoded protein: CASSRSDSNEQYF.

V gene TRBV11-3 combines with J gene TRBJ1-1; D may be TRBD1 (5 bases). The CDR3 is made up of 17 amino acids. Trimming left V 1 base short and J 0 bases short, with 15 bases between. Per germline, CDR1 SGHNT and CDR2 YENEEA. The CDR3 nucleotides read TGTGCCAGCAGCTTAGTAAGTTGGGGGGGTGTGAACACTGAAGCTTTCTTT. Protein: CASSLVSWGGVNTEAFF.

This chain uses TRBV9 with TRBJ2-1, with TRBD2 matching 11 bases. Germline V CDR1 and CDR2: SGDLS, YYNGEE. The J segment lost 9 bases and the V segment lost 0 bases, leaving 8 bases of the junction unmatched. The CDR3 extends over 16 amino acids. CDR3 sequence (DNA): TGTGCCAGCAGCGTAGGAACTAGCGGGGGTCACGGTGAGCAGTTCTTC. This gives the protein CASSVGTSGGHGEQFF.

Here the CDR3 DNA reads TGTGCCAGCAGCGAGCCGGGACAGGCGTATAGTGGCTACACCTTC. Translating gives CASSEPGQAYSGYTF. The chain is built from TRBV11-2 and TRBJ1-2, with TRBD1 matching over 8 bases. Germline assignment: CDR1 SGHAT and CDR2 FQNNGV. CDR3 size: 15 residues. V shed 5 bases, J shed 7 bases, and the junction held 12 bases outside the gene matches.

The J gene is TRBJ2-1, the V gene TRBV28; D gene ambiguous. V dropped 1 base and J dropped 5 bases, with 21 bases sitting between them. From germline, CDR1 is MDHEN and CDR2 SYDVKM. The CDR3 sequence is 18 residues long. The CDR3 DNA sequence: TGTGCCAGCAGTTTATCGGTCGGGTTTGGGTCAGTCGACAATGAGCAGTTCTTC. This sequence encodes CASSLSVGFGSVDNEQFF.

The chain carries TRBV19 and TRBJ1-6; no clear D gene. Germline CDR1 is LNHDA and CDR2 is SQIVND (reference sequence). V dropped 6 bases and J dropped 11 bases, with 11 bases sitting between them. CDR3 length: 12 residues. As DNA, the CDR3 is TGTGCCAGTAGGGAAGGAGGGACACCCCTCCACTTT. Translating it yields CASREGGTPLHF.

The CDR3 bases are TGTGCCAGCAGTTCTGGGGGCTCAACTAATGAAAAACTGTTTTTT. It yields the protein CASSSGGSTNEKLFF. The genes are TRBV28 and TRBJ1-4; possible D gene TRBD1, 6 bases. The CDR3 length is 15 residues. Germline CDR1 is MDHEN and CDR2 is SYDVKM. Trimming took off 4 bases at V and 0 bases at J, with 9 bases between the two ends.

This clone was seen a handful of times. The chain employs TRBV5-4 and TRBJ2-7; 8 bases map to TRBD2. Trimming at V came to 4 bases and at J to 4 bases, leaving 13 bases not matched to a gene. The CDR3 is 16 amino acids. The germline gives CDR1 SGHNT, CDR2 YYREEE (reference sequence). The CDR3: CASSPRSGGRVYEQYF. The CDR3 DNA sequence: TGTGCCAGCAGCCCTCGGAGCGGGGGCCGTGTTTACGAGCAGTACTTC.

To note about this clone: The sample contains more than one DNA sequence encoding this CDR3. The chain is built from TRBV6-5 and TRBJ1-6, with D hard to call. The CDR3 is 14 amino acids. Germline V lookup: CDR1 MNHEY, CDR2 SVGAGI. Trimming took 6 bases from V and 0 from J, leaving 6 bases between them. The DNA for the CDR3 is TGTGCCAGCAGAGGGAGCTCCTATAATTCACCCCTCCACTTT. It codes for CASRGSSYNSPLHF.

The chain uses TRBV30 and TRBJ1-6; D call uncertain. Trimming took off 5 bases at V and 0 bases at J, with 11 bases between the two ends. The V gene's germline CDR1 is GTSNPN and CDR2 SVGIG (reference sequence). The length of the CDR3 is 15 residues. CDR3 region: CAWATGSSYNSPLHF. The CDR3 region has the DNA TGTGCCTGGGCAACGGGGAGCTCCTATAATTCACCCCTCCACTTT. The full variable domain, in which reference TRBV30 and TRBJ1-6 provide the parts outside the CDR3, is SQTIHQWPATLVQPVGSPLSLECTVEGTSNPNLYWYRQAAGRGLQLLFYSVGIGQISSEVPQNLSASRPQDRQFILSSKKLLLSDSGFYLCAWATGSSYNSPLHFGNGTRLTVT.

The chain links TRBV10-3 to TRBJ2-5; no firm D call. CDR1 and CDR2 (germline): ENHRY, SYGVKD. This CDR3 contains 13 residues. The V and J ends lost 1 base and 3 bases respectively, with 6 bases between them. This CDR3 reads CAISEFRKETQYF. CDR3 in DNA: TGTGCCATCAGTGAGTTCAGGAAAGAGACCCAGTACTTC.